This T cell receptor (beta chain) was obtained from a study of cytomegalovirus exposure and HLA in healthy donors. The CDR3 is 14 residues long. In germline, CDR1 is SGHAT, CDR2 FQNNGV. V dropped 5 bases and J dropped 9; count of bases not matched to a gene: 5. Findings and caveats of the study: Association with HLA alleles at 0.05 false discovery rate was found for 15,000 to 20,000 TCR beta sequences in a later analysis. Under in vitro conditions, a few CMV-associated chains were confirmed as specific for CMV antigens. Several of the most significant clusters were apparently associated with common viral pathogens in a later analysis. The authors reported that TCR beta sequences could predict HLA-A and HLA-B alleles. These predictions were accurate for most subjects in the first cohort.

This clone was counted only a few times. The antigen is undetermined. PCR primers comprised 60 Vbeta and 13 Jbeta primers. Libraries were prepared by immunoSEQ multiplex PCR; TCRdb keeps only in-frame clonotypes and omits some of them. The sample lists some 74,000 clones; around 64% were seen once. The TCR comes from a middle-aged man in good health and CMV-seropositive. This rearrangement joins TRBV11-2 to TRBJ2-1; 12 nucleotides agree with TRBD1. Sequenced input: PBMCs. CDR3 amino acids: CASSAGTGGFEQFF. Here the CDR3 DNA reads TGTGCCAGCAGCGCCGGGACAGGGGGCTTTGAGCAGTTCTTC.